The next 21 T cell receptor beta chains were all read from a single sample in a study of blood T cell repertoires in COVID-19. Assay used: immunoSEQ multiplex PCR; TCRdb lists only in-frame clones, some missing. The sample has hundreds of thousands of clones, under 90% seen once. Sequencing was carried out using PBMCs or T cells enriched from blood (not recorded which). These receptors were obtained from a man between 18 and 35 years old who had recovered from COVID-19.

The chain joins TRBV23-1 to TRBJ1-2; 8 bases are a match to TRBD1. TRBV23-1 is classed as an ORF, of uncertain function. With V trimmed by 4 bases and J by 2 bases, 6 bases remained unmatched. The CDR3 runs 15 residues. CDR3 protein: CASSRQTGENYGYTF. The CDR3 DNA reads TGCGCCAGCAGTCGCCAGACAGGGGAGAACTATGGCTACACCTTC.

The gene calls are TRBV5-4 and TRBJ2-4; D may be TRBD1 (6 bases). The CDR3 extends over 16 amino acids. The germline V and J ends were trimmed by 0 bases and 0 bases, with 10 bases remaining between them. Germline CDR1 is SGHNT and CDR2 is YYREEE (reference sequence). CDR3 sequence: CASSLGTDLAKNIQYF. CDR3 coding DNA: TGTGCCAGCAGCTTGGGGACAGACCTAGCCAAAAACATTCAGTACTTC.

The CDR3: CASSLVSSGGHNEQFF. The CDR3, as DNA: TGTGCCAGCAGCTTAGTATCTAGCGGGGGGCACAATGAGCAGTTCTTC. The chain carries TRBV7-2 and TRBJ2-1; TRBD2 aligns across 11 bases. This CDR3 contains 16 residues. The junction had 4 bases not matched to a gene; V was cut back by 1 base and J by 5 bases. Germline V gene data show CDR1 as SGHTA and CDR2 as FQGNSA.

CDR3 region: CATSDFRGPGETQYF. As DNA, the CDR3 is TGTGCCACCAGTGATTTCAGGGGGCCCGGGGAGACCCAGTACTTC. The V call is TRBV24-1, the J call TRBJ2-5; 8 bases agree with TRBD1. J lost 5 bases, V lost 1 base, and 5 bases had no gene match. CDR1 is KGHDR and CDR2 is SFDVKD in the germline V gene. CDR3 length: 15 amino acids.

This chain links TRBV7-2 with TRBJ2-5; 13 bases are shared with TRBD2. V was pared by 5 bases and J by 5 bases, with 8 bases of the junction left unmatched. This CDR3 is built from 16 residues. The germline gives CDR1 SGHTA, CDR2 FQGNSA. The CDR3 nucleotides are TGTGCCAGCAGCCCTAGGACTAGCGGGGGCCTGGAGACCCAGTACTTC. It encodes CASSPRTSGGLETQYF.

The chain has TRBV18 and TRBJ2-1; D is perhaps TRBD2 (6 bases). V dropped 2 bases and J dropped 0 bases, with 11 bases sitting between them. The V gene's germline CDR1 is KGHSH and CDR2 LQKENI. The CDR3 runs to 16 residues. CDR3 in amino acids: CASSPVAGSSYNEQFF. The CDR3 coding sequence is TGTGCCAGCTCACCAGTCGCGGGGAGCTCCTACAATGAGCAGTTCTTC. Using reference TRBV18 and TRBJ2-1 for the parts outside the CDR3, the full variable domain is NAGVMQNPRHLVRRRGQEARLRCSPMKGHSHVYWYRQLPEEGLKFMVYLQKENIIDESGMPKERFSAEFPKEGPSILRIQQVVRGDSAAYFCASSPVAGSSYNEQFFGPGTRLTVL.

The chain links TRBV9 to TRBJ2-1; TRBD2 agrees at 7 bases. The germline gives CDR1 SGDLS, CDR2 YYNGEE. The CDR3 extends over 15 amino acids. V shed 4 bases, J shed 0 bases, and the junction held 4 bases outside the gene matches. CDR3 loop: CASSKGRGSYNEQFF. The CDR3 nucleotides read TGTGCCAGCAGCAAGGGGAGGGGCTCCTACAATGAGCAGTTCTTC.

The genes are TRBV5-1 and TRBJ1-2; no clear D gene. The V and J ends lost 0 bases and 4 bases respectively, with 13 bases between them. This CDR3 has 15 residues. The germline CDR1 and CDR2 sequences are SGHRS and YFSETQ. CDR3 nucleotide sequence: TGCGCCAGCAGCTTGGAGTCCCCAGGCCCCTATGGCTACACCTTC. This gives the protein CASSLESPGPYGYTF.

J is TRBJ2-7 and V is TRBV7-9, with TRBD1 as a possible D gene (6 bases). Trimming took 3 bases from V and 3 from J, leaving 12 bases between them. Germline CDR1 reads SEHNR; CDR2 reads FQNEAQ (reference sequence). The length of the CDR3 is 14 residues. The DNA of the CDR3 is TGTGCCAGCAGCTTCGCAGGGGAGATCTACGAGCAGTACTTC. It translates to CASSFAGEIYEQYF.

The chain combines TRBV5-4 with TRBJ2-3, with 7 bases fitting TRBD1. The V gene end was trimmed by 7 bases and the J gene end by 1 base; junction bases not matched to a gene: 0. CDR3 length: 12 amino acids. Germline lookup yields CDR1 SGHNT and CDR2 YYREEE (reference sequence). The CDR3 loop reads CASGQGTDTQYF. The CDR3 DNA is TGTGCCAGCGGACAGGGCACAGATACGCAGTATTTT. Supplemented by reference TRBV5-4 and TRBJ2-3, the full variable domain reads ETGVTQSPTHLIKTRGQQVTLRCSSQSGHNTVSWYQQALGQGPQFIFQYYREEENGRGNFPPRFSGLQFPNYSSELNVNALELDDSALYLCASGQGTDTQYFGPGTRLTVL.

CDR3 loop: CASSILQGGDTQYF. Written as DNA, the CDR3 is TGTGCCAGTAGTATATTACAGGGCGGGGATACGCAGTATTTT. This chain connects TRBV19 to TRBJ2-3, with D possibly TRBD1 on 6 matching bases. Per the germline V gene, CDR1 is LNHDA and CDR2 is SQIVND (reference sequence). The germline V and J ends were trimmed by 2 bases and 6 bases, with 12 bases remaining between them. The CDR3 has 14 residues.

The chain joins TRBV10-2 to TRBJ1-2; D might be TRBD1 (5 bases). CDR1 is WSHSY and CDR2 is SAAADI in the germline V gene. The CDR3 has 14 residues. The V and J ends lost 6 bases and 2 bases respectively, with 13 bases between them. The CDR3 protein is CASSRTGTNYGYTF. The CDR3 DNA reads TGCGCCAGCAGCCGAACAGGAACAAACTATGGCTACACCTTC.

This clone appeared a single time. The chain employs TRBV5-6 and TRBJ2-2, with TRBD1 identical over 9 bases. Per the germline V gene, CDR1 is SGHDT and CDR2 is YYEEEE. This CDR3 comprises 16 residues. Trimming took 2 bases from V and 5 from J; bases not matched to a gene: 7. The CDR3 sequence: CASSFGTGSITGELFF. DNA for the CDR3: TGTGCCAGCAGCTTTGGGACAGGGAGTATTACCGGGGAGCTGTTTTTT.

This clone came up a few times. The CDR3 nucleotides read TGCGCCAGCACCCCATACGGGGAATTTGGTGAGCAGTTCTTC. It codes for CASTPYGEFGEQFF. The chain carries TRBV5-1 and TRBJ2-1; D may be TRBD2 (5 bases). The CDR3 totals 14 residues. V gave up 6 bases and J gave up 9 bases, with 19 bases separating them. The germline gives CDR1 SGHRS, CDR2 YFSETQ.

This chain joins TRBV7-8 and TRBJ2-5; weak D call: TRBD2 (6 bases). With 1 base removed from V and 1 base from J, the gap between germline ends came to 13 bases. Germline values: CDR1 SGHVS, CDR2 FQNEAQ. The CDR3 sequence is 16 residues long. DNA of the CDR3: TGTGCCAGCAGCTTAGACGCGGGGAGGAGCCAAGAGACCCAGTACTTC. Protein product: CASSLDAGRSQETQYF.

The chain uses TRBV7-9 and TRBJ2-5; possibly TRBD2 for D (5 bases). CDR3 size: 14 residues. Germline CDR1 reads SEHNR; CDR2 reads FQNEAQ (reference sequence). V dropped 4 bases and J dropped 0 bases, with 9 bases sitting between them. The CDR3 reads CASSWPGNQETQYF. In nucleotides, the CDR3 is TGTGCCAGCAGCTGGCCGGGAAACCAAGAGACCCAGTACTTC. Together with reference TRBV7-9 and TRBJ2-5, the CDR3 gives the full variable domain: DTGVSQNPRHKITKRGQNVTFRCDPISEHNRLYWYRQTLGQGPEFLTYFQNEAQLEKSRLLSDRFSAERPKGSFSTLEIQRTEQGDSAMYLCASSWPGNQETQYFGPGTRLLVL.

The chain couples TRBV6-5 to TRBJ1-2; a weak D match, TRBD1 (5 bases). V was pared by 5 bases and J by 4 bases, with 14 bases between. In germline, CDR1 is MNHEY, CDR2 SVGAGI. This CDR3 is built from 14 residues. CDR3 DNA sequence: TGTGCCAGCAGTCGACACCAAACAGGCTATGGCTACACCTTC. This codes for CASSRHQTGYGYTF.

The CDR3: CASSQVNTEAFF. DNA for the CDR3: TGTGCCAGCTCCCAGGTGAACACTGAAGCTTTCTTT. This chain uses TRBV5-4 with TRBJ1-1; D unclear. CDR3 length: 12 amino acids. Between the trimmed V and J ends, which lost 7 bases and 0 bases, there was a span of 7 bases. CDR1 is SGHNT and CDR2 is YYREEE in the germline V gene (reference sequence).

This chain joins TRBV28 and TRBJ2-3; 10 nucleotides align to TRBD1. Trimming cost V 6 bases and J 2 bases; bases outside gene matches: 5. This CDR3 comprises 15 residues. CDR1 and CDR2 from the germline V gene are MDHEN and SYDVKM. CDR3 sequence (DNA): TGTGCCAGCAGGAGGGACAGGGGCGCCACAGATACGCAGTATTTT. Its protein is CASRRDRGATDTQYF.

This clone came up once. The V call is TRBV7-3, the J call TRBJ2-2; possibly TRBD2 for D (6 bases). V lost 1 base, J lost 0 bases, and 9 bases lay in between. The germline CDR1 and CDR2 sequences are SGHTA and FQGTGA. The CDR3 is 16 residues long. The DNA for the CDR3 is TGTGCCAGCAGCTTAAAAGGCGGGACGAACACCGGGGAGCTGTTTTTT. Its protein is CASSLKGGTNTGELFF.

The gene calls are TRBV7-9 and TRBJ1-2; D gene uncertain. Per the germline V gene, CDR1 is SEHNR and CDR2 is FQNEAQ (reference sequence). This CDR3 contains 14 residues. V was clipped by 1 base and J by 3 bases, with 9 bases between them. This CDR3 is CASSLDEGDYGYTF. DNA of the CDR3: TGTGCCAGCAGCTTAGACGAGGGAGACTATGGCTACACCTTC.